This T cell receptor beta chain was sequenced during a study of CD8+CD57+ T cells in acquired aplastic anemia. Before being chosen for sequencing, patients had shown CD8+CD57+ cell expansion by flow cytometry. The patients all had a severe acquired aplastic anemia diagnosis. TCR beta VDJ and CDR3 were profiled, and genomic DNA was the template. A single record per CDR3 protein comes from TCRdb applying MiXCR to the reads. In the table there are over 150,000 distinct CDR3 sequences, about three fifths of which are singletons. Findings of the study overall: It was found that fewer than 35 CD8+ CDR3 sequences were shared between patients and controls. CD8+ Simpson's diversity showed no significant patient-control difference.

About this clonotype itself: What it binds is not known.

The CDR3 loop spans 18 amino acids. V gave up 0 bases and J gave up 3 bases, with 21 bases separating them. CDR1 and CDR2 (germline): LNHNV, YYDKDF (reference sequence). Material: sorted CD4+, CD8+, or CD8+CD57+ T cells (not recorded which) from PBMCs. The clonotype was recovered from a human donor with aplastic anemia. The chain is built from TRBV15 and TRBJ2-7; tentatively, D is TRBD1 or TRBD2 (5 bases each). The CDR3 region has the DNA TGTGCCACCAGCAGAGACACCCCAGGGCCAGGGAGCCTCTACGAGCAGTACTTC. Amino acids: CATSRDTPGPGSLYEQYF. Combining the CDR3 with reference TRBV15 and TRBJ2-7 gives the whole variable domain DAMVIQNPRYQVTQFGKPVTLSCSQTLNHNVMYWYQQKSSQAPKLLFHYYDKDFNNEADTPDNFQSRRPNTSFCFLDIRSPGLGDTAMYLCATSRDTPGPGSLYEQYFGPGTRLTVT.